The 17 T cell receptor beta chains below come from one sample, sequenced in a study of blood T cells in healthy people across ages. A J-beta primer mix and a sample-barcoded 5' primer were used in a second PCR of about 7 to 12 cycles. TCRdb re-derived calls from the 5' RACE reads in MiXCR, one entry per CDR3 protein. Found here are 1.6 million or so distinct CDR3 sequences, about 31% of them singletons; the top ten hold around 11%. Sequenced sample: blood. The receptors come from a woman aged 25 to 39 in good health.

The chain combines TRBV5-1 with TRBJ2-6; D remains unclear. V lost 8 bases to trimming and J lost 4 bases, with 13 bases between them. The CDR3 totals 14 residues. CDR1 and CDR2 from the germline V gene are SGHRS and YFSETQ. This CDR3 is CARSKGYGANVLTF. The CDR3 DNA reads TGCGCCAGGAGCAAGGGTTACGGGGCCAACGTCCTGACTTTC.

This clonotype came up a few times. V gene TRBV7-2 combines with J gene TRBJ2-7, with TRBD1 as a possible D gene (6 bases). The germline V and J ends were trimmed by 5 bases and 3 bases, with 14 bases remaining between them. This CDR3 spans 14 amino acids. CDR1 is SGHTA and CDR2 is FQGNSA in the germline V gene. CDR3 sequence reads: CASSTPGHNYEQYF. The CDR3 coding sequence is TGTGCCAGCAGCACCCCGGGACACAACTACGAGCAGTACTTC.

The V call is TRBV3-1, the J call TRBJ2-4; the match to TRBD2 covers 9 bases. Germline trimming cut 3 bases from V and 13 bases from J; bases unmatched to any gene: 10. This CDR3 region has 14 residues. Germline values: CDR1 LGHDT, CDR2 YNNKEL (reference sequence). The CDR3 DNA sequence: TGTGCCAGCAGCCATAAAGCGGGAGGACGAGAGCAGTACTTC. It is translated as CASSHKAGGREQYF.

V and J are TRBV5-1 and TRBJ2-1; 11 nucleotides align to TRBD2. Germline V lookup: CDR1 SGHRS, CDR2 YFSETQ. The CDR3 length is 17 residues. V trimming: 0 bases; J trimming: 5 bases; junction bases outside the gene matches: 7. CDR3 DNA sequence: TGCGCCAGCAGCTTGGTACTAGCGGGAGATTTTAACAATGAGCAGTTCTTC. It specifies CASSLVLAGDFNNEQFF.

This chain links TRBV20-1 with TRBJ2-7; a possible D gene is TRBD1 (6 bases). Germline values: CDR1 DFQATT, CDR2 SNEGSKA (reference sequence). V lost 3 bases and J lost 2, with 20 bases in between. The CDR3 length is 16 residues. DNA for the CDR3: TGCAGTGCTAGCCCCGAACAGGGATCCCTAACCTACGAGCAGTACTTC. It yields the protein CSASPEQGSLTYEQYF.

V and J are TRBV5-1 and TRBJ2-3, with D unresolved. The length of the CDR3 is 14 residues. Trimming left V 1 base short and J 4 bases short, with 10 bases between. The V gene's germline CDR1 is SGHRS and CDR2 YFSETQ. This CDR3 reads CASSLKVPADTQYF. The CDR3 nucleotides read TGCGCCAGCAGCTTGAAGGTGCCCGCAGATACGCAGTATTTT.

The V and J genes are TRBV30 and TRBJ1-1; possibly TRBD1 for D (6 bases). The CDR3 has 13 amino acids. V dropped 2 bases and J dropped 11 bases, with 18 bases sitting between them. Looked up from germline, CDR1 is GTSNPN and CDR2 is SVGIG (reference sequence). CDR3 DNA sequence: TGTGCCTGGAGTCCCGGGACAATCGGTGAGGCTTTCTTT. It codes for CAWSPGTIGEAFF.

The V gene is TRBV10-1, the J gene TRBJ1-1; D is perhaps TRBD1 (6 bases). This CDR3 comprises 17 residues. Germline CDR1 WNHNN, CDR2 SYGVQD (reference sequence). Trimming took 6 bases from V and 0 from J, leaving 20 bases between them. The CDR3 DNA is TGCGCCAGCAGAGAGGACAGACCGAAGATTTTGAACACTGAAGCTTTCTTT. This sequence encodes CASREDRPKILNTEAFF.

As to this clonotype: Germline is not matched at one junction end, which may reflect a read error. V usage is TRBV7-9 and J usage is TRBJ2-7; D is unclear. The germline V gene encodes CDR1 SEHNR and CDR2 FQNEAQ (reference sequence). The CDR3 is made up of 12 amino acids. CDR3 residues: CVSSLSVGEQYF. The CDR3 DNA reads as TGTGTCAGCAGCTTAAGTGTTGGGGAGCAGTACTTC.

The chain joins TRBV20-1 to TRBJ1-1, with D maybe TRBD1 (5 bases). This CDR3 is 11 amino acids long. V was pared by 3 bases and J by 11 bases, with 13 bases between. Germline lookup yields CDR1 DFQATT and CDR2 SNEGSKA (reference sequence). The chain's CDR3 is CSASQGEEAFF. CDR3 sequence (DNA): TGCAGTGCTAGCCAAGGGGAGGAGGCTTTCTTT.

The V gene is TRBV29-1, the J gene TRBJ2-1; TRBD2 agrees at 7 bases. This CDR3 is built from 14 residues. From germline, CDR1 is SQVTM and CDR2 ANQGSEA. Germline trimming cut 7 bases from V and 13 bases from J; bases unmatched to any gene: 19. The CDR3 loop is CSAKRGTTAGNQFF. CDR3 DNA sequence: TGCAGCGCTAAGCGGGGCACTACGGCCGGGAACCAGTTCTTC.

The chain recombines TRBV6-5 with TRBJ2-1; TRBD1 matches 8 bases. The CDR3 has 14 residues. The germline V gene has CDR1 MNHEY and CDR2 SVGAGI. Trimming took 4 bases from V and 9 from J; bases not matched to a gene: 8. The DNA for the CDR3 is TGTGCCAGCAGTTTCATGGACAGGGCGGCTGAGCAGTTCTTC. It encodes CASSFMDRAAEQFF.

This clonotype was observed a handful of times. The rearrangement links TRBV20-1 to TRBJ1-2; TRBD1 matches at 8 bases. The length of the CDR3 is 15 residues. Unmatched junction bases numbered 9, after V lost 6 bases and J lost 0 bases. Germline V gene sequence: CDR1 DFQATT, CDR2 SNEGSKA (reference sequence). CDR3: CSATGTGEANYGYTF. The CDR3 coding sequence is TGCAGTGCGACCGGGACAGGTGAAGCTAACTATGGCTACACCTTC.

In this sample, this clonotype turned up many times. DNA for the CDR3: TGTGCCAGCAGCTTAGGGACAGGTCTCTACGAGCAGTACTTC. Translated: CASSLGTGLYEQYF. The chain links TRBV7-6 to TRBJ2-7; TRBD1 aligns across 7 bases. There are 14 residues in the CDR3. Germline V gene lookup returns CDR1 SGHVS and CDR2 FNYEAQ. V gave up 1 base and J gave up 3 bases; unmatched junction bases: 3.

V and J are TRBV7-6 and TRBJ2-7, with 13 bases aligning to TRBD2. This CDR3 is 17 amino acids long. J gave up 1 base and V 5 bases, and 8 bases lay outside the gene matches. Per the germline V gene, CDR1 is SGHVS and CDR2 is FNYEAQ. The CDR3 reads CASSLGLAGPGSYEQYF. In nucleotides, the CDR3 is TGTGCCAGCAGCCTGGGACTAGCGGGACCGGGGTCCTACGAGCAGTACTTC.

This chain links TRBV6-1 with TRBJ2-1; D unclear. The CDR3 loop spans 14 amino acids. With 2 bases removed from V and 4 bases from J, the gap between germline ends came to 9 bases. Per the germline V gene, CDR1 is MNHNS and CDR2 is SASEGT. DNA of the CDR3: TGTGCCAGCAGTGAACTACAGAAATACAATGAGCAGTTCTTC. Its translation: CASSELQKYNEQFF.

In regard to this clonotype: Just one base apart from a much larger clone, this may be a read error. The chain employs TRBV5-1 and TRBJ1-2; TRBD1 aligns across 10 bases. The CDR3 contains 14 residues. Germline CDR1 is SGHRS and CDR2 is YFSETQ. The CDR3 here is CASSSSGTGDGNTF. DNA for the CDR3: TGCGCCAGCAGCTCCTCCGGGACAGGGGATGGCAACACCTTC.